The 11 T cell receptor beta chains below all came from one sample that was sequenced in a study of T cell repertoires in cytomegalovirus infection. In TCRdb, the reads were re-called with MiXCR into one record per CDR3 protein. The table lists about 27,000 distinct CDR3 sequences, approximately 18% of them singletons. No antigens are known for them. The specimen comprised CD8+ T cells from cultured PBMCs, sampled from culture after CMV antigen stimulation. The receptors come from a human donor in good health (CMV status not recorded). Some clones in this sample may be carry-over from other donors' samples.

The chain recombines TRBV2 with TRBJ2-1; 8 nucleotides align to TRBD2. V was pared by 6 bases and J by 2 bases, with 9 bases of the junction left unmatched. This CDR3 region has 16 residues. Germline lookup yields CDR1 SNHLY and CDR2 FYNNEI. This CDR3 reads CASSGGSGGPYNEQFF. The DNA for the CDR3 is TGTGCCAGCAGCGGAGGGAGCGGGGGCCCCTACAATGAGCAGTTCTTC.

This chain links TRBV10-3 with TRBJ2-7, with D maybe TRBD1 (6 bases). Germline V gene lookup returns CDR1 ENHRY and CDR2 SYGVKD. The CDR3 spans 16 residues. V gave up 5 bases and J gave up 7 bases, with 24 bases separating them. CDR3 DNA: TGTGCCATCAGTTCCGAGGACAGCCCATTGAGGGGTGAGCAGTACTTC. Translated, it gives CAISSEDSPLRGEQYF.

The chain uses TRBV7-3 and TRBJ2-3, with 7 bases lining up with TRBD2. The CDR3 has 15 amino acids. Germline-derived CDR1 and CDR2 are SGHTA and FQGTGA. With 0 bases clipped from V and 5 bases from J, the junction kept 5 bases outside the gene matches. CDR3: CASSLTGLAVDTQYF. The CDR3 DNA reads as TGTGCCAGCAGCTTAACGGGGCTAGCGGTAGATACGCAGTATTTT.

The J gene is TRBJ2-7, the V gene TRBV27; TRBD2 matches at 11 bases. Germline V lookup: CDR1 MNHEY, CDR2 SMNVEV (reference sequence). This CDR3 is 15 amino acids long. J lost 5 bases, V lost 2 bases, and 5 bases had no gene match. This CDR3 is CASSLVTSGSHEQYF. Written as DNA, the CDR3 is TGTGCCAGCAGTTTAGTTACTAGCGGGAGCCACGAGCAGTACTTC.

Notes on this clonotype: One junction end does not reproduce the germline sequence, and a read error may be involved. The chain employs TRBV6-2 or TRBV6-3 and TRBJ1-5; D uncertain. CDR1 is MNHEY, CDR2 SVGEGT, per germline. The CDR3 contains 15 residues. This chain's CDR3 is CDSSYVGLSNQPQHF. CDR3 nucleotides: TGTGACAGCAGTTACGTTGGTCTTAGCAATCAGCCCCAGCATTTT.

The chain links TRBV9 to TRBJ2-3; 10 nucleotides line up with TRBD2. The CDR3 has 15 amino acids. Germline loops: CDR1 SGDLS, CDR2 YYNGEE. V was clipped by 0 bases and J by 3 bases; unmatched bases: 1. Written as DNA, the CDR3 is TGTGCCAGCAGCGTAGAGGGACTAGCGACAGATACGCAGTATTTT. Its translation: CASSVEGLATDTQYF.

The sample holds one count of this clonotype. The CDR3 reads CSARGPRGPRNTGELFF. Written as DNA, the CDR3 is TGCAGTGCTAGAGGTCCCCGAGGACCAAGGAACACCGGGGAGCTGTTTTTT. This chain connects TRBV20-1 to TRBJ2-2; D is undetermined. The CDR3 is 17 residues long. V lost 1 base and J 1 base, leaving 16 bases between the germline ends. CDR1 is DFQATT, CDR2 SNEGSKA, per germline (reference sequence).

This clonotype was seen only a few times. J is TRBJ2-5 and V is TRBV5-6, with no clear D. Per germline, CDR1 SGHDT and CDR2 YYEEEE. This CDR3 has 13 amino acids. Trimming left V 2 bases short and J 5 bases short, with 10 bases between. The chain's CDR3 is CASSLGKRETQYF. In DNA form, the CDR3 reads TGTGCCAGCAGCTTAGGGAAGAGGGAGACCCAGTACTTC.

Ten or more counts support this clonotype. The rearrangement links TRBV6-6 to TRBJ2-7; maybe TRBD1 (6 bases). Trimming stripped 7 bases from V and 5 bases from J, with 12 bases between. The CDR3 sequence is 12 residues long. Germline values: CDR1 MNHNY, CDR2 SVGAGI (reference sequence). CDR3 nucleotide sequence: TGTGCCAGCACCTCAGGGGTGGACGAGCAGTACTTC. Protein sequence: CASTSGVDEQYF.

The chain employs TRBV7-2 and TRBJ1-1, with 7 bases that match TRBD1. The V gene end was trimmed by 0 bases and the J gene end by 9 bases; junction bases not matched to a gene: 4. The CDR3 is 13 residues long. Germline lookup yields CDR1 SGHTA and CDR2 FQGNSA. CDR3 sequence reads: CASSLARDRKAFF. CDR3 nucleotide sequence: TGTGCCAGCAGCTTAGCCCGGGACAGAAAAGCTTTCTTT.

This chain uses TRBV6-6 with TRBJ1-5, with D tentatively TRBD1 (6 bases). The CDR3 contains 14 residues. With 5 bases removed from V and 7 bases from J, the gap between germline ends came to 15 bases. CDR1 is MNHNY, CDR2 SVGAGI, per germline (reference sequence). CDR3 protein: CASSTGQTSQPQHF. In nucleotides, the CDR3 is TGTGCCAGCAGTACCGGACAGACAAGCCAGCCCCAGCATTTT.